The 20 T cell receptor beta chains below all came from one sample that was sequenced in a study of read filtering for tumor transcriptome and immune sequencing. From roughly 0.4 ug of RNA, a library with molecular barcoded alpha/delta and beta/gamma adaptors was made. Via MiXCR, TCRdb re-called the reads, giving one row per CDR3 protein. Among about 130,000 distinct CDR3 sequences, approximately 12% were seen once, and the ten largest hold approximately 11%. The specimen sequenced was a population of CD138-negative cells sorted from bone marrow. The receptor source for this set is a donor aged 40 or older with multiple myeloma.

This clonotype was counted ten times or more. V gene TRBV3-1 combines with J gene TRBJ1-5; 7 bases are shared with TRBD1. Trimming cost V 4 bases and J 6 bases; bases outside gene matches: 9. The CDR3 runs 15 residues. CDR1 and CDR2 (germline): LGHDT, YNNKEL (reference sequence). The CDR3 bases are TGTGCCAGCAGCCGTGGAGGGGGCTCGAGTCAGCCCCAGCATTTT. Protein: CASSRGGGSSQPQHF.

This chain links TRBV7-9 with TRBJ2-1; 7 bases match TRBD2. The length of the CDR3 is 15 residues. Losses at the gene ends were 5 bases for V and 3 bases for J; bases not matched to a gene: 7. Germline CDR1 is SEHNR and CDR2 is FQNEAQ (reference sequence). As DNA, the CDR3 is TGTGCCAGCAGCCCAGCGGGAACTGGCTACAATGAGCAGTTCTTC. Translated, it gives CASSPAGTGYNEQFF.

This clonotype was recorded once. Since a much larger clone is just one base distant, this may be a read error. As DNA, the CDR3 is TGCGCCAGCAGTTTGGGACTAGCGGGCTCCCACGAGCAGTACTTC. It codes for CASSLGLAGSHEQYF. The V and J genes are TRBV5-1 and TRBJ2-7; TRBD2 agrees at 12 bases. CDR3 length equals 15 residues. Germline CDR1 reads SGHRS; CDR2 reads YFSETQ.

Many counts were recorded for this clonotype. The CDR3 region has the DNA TGTGCCAGTAGCCTTCTTGGGTACACTGAAGCTTTCTTT. Translated: CASSLLGYTEAFF. The chain employs TRBV6-5 and TRBJ1-1, with no clear D. CDR1 is MNHEY, CDR2 SVGAGI, per germline. V was trimmed by 9 bases and J by 3 bases, leaving 14 bases between them. This CDR3 spans 13 amino acids.

This clonotype was recorded many times. The chain employs TRBV28 and TRBJ1-1, with no clear D. From germline, CDR1 is MDHEN and CDR2 SYDVKM. The V gene lost 1 base and the J gene lost 10 bases, with 22 bases spanning the gap. This CDR3 region has 16 residues. CDR3 DNA: TGTGCCAGCAGTTTATCCCGGACTCCCCCCCTGGTGGGAGCTTTCTTT. This translates into CASSLSRTPPLVGAFF.

About this clonotype: A read error may explain this, as a much larger clone is one base away. The rearrangement uses TRBV29-1 and TRBJ2-1; D gene ambiguous. CDR1 is SQVTM and CDR2 is ANQGSEA in the germline V gene. The CDR3 has 13 residues. CDR3 loop: CNVDVGSYNEQFF. DNA for the CDR3: TGCAACGTTGATGTGGGTTCCTACAATGAGCAGTTCTTC.

This clonotype came up many times. The chain is built from TRBV20-1 and TRBJ2-7; TRBD2 aligns across 10 bases. Germline V gives CDR1 DFQATT, CDR2 SNEGSKA (reference sequence). The CDR3 runs 15 residues. Trimming cost V 1 base and J 3 bases; bases outside gene matches: 6. The CDR3 protein is CSARVRLAGDYEQYF. CDR3 DNA: TGCAGTGCTAGAGTTCGGCTAGCGGGAGACTACGAGCAGTACTTC.

This clonotype was detected ten times or more. V usage is TRBV4-2 and J usage is TRBJ2-7, with D maybe TRBD1 (6 bases). Trimming removed 5 bases at V and 5 bases at J, with 16 bases between. CDR1 and CDR2 from the germline V gene are LGHNA and YNFKEQ. This CDR3 has 14 amino acids. The CDR3 sequence is CASSIPGRGNEQYF. Written as DNA, the CDR3 is TGTGCCAGCAGCATCCCAGGCAGGGGAAACGAGCAGTACTTC.

This clonotype showed up many times. The chain has TRBV28 and TRBJ1-1; D remains unclear. CDR1 and CDR2 (germline): MDHEN, SYDVKM. The CDR3 consists of 13 residues. The ends were cut back, 2 bases at V and 4 bases at J, with 8 bases in the middle. The CDR3 DNA is TGTGCCAGCAGTTTAAATGCCTTCACTGAAGCTTTCTTT. Protein product: CASSLNAFTEAFF. Complete variable domain (other parts from reference TRBV28 and TRBJ1-1): DVKVTQSSRYLVKRTGEKVFLECVQDMDHENMFWYRQDPGLGLRLIYFSYDVKMKEKGDIPEGYSVSREKKERFSLILESASTNQTSMYLCASSLNAFTEAFFGQGTRLTVV.

This clonotype was seen many times. The V gene is TRBV20-1, the J gene TRBJ2-5; the match to TRBD1 covers 8 bases. Germline CDR1 reads DFQATT; CDR2 reads SNEGSKA (reference sequence). The J segment lost 3 bases and the V segment lost 6 bases, leaving 9 bases of the junction unmatched. This CDR3 has 14 residues. In DNA form, the CDR3 reads TGCAGTGCCCCCGGACAGGGAAGGGAAGAGACCCAGTACTTC. This sequence encodes CSAPGQGREETQYF.

A few counts support this clonotype. A much bigger clone sits one base away, suggesting this may be a read error. This chain links TRBV6-5 with TRBJ2-7; maybe TRBD2 (5 bases). From germline, CDR1 is MNHEY and CDR2 SVGAGI. This CDR3 is 16 amino acids long. V lost 4 bases to trimming and J lost 3 bases, with 19 bases between them. For the CDR3, the DNA is TGTGCCAGCAGTTCGGAAAGACCGGGGAGAGGCTACGAGCAGTACTTC. Its protein product is CASSSERPGRGYEQYF.

This clonotype was observed at least ten times. One end of the junction is discordant with germline, which a read error may explain. The chain uses TRBV7-7 and TRBJ2-3; D is perhaps TRBD2 (6 bases). There are 15 residues in the CDR3. Germline CDR1 and CDR2: SSHAT and FNYEAQ (reference sequence). Written as DNA, the CDR3 is TGTGCTAGCAGCTTTAGCCTAGCGAACACAGATACGCAGTATTTT. Its translation is CASSFSLANTDTQYF.

In this sample, this clonotype turned up many times. This chain connects TRBV4-1 to TRBJ1-4; D is undetermined. Germline assignment: CDR1 MGHRA and CDR2 YSYEKL. Trimming stripped 3 bases from V and 8 bases from J, with 10 bases between. The CDR3 covers 13 residues. CDR3 loop: CASSQDPGEKLFF. Written as DNA, the CDR3 is TGCGCCAGCAGCCAGGACCCTGGGGAAAAACTGTTTTTT.

The chain recombines TRBV5-1 with TRBJ2-3, with D possibly TRBD2 on 6 matching bases. V lost 7 bases and J 6 bases, leaving 21 bases between the germline ends. The length of the CDR3 is 15 residues. Germline V lookup: CDR1 SGHRS, CDR2 YFSETQ. The CDR3 loop reads CASGAGPPISDTQYF. CDR3 bases: TGCGCCAGCGGGGCGGGACCGCCGATTTCGGATACGCAGTATTTT.

There are many counts of this clonotype. V and J are TRBV9 and TRBJ2-2; 11 bases are a match to TRBD2. J was trimmed by 1 base and V by 3 bases; bases with no gene match: 2. The V gene's germline CDR1 is SGDLS and CDR2 YYNGEE. This CDR3 has 16 residues. DNA for the CDR3: TGTGCCAGCAGCGAGACTAGCGGGGAGAACACCGGGGAGCTGTTTTTT. As protein: CASSETSGENTGELFF.

This clonotype was seen many times. The chain carries TRBV6-5 and TRBJ2-7; possibly TRBD1 for D (6 bases). The CDR3 is 14 residues long. Germline V CDR1 and CDR2: MNHEY, SVGAGI. The V end was cut by 0 bases, the J end by 3 bases, with 9 bases between. This CDR3 reads CASSYSGADYEQYF. DNA for the CDR3: TGTGCCAGCAGTTACTCGGGGGCCGACTACGAGCAGTACTTC.

The CDR3 DNA follows: TGTGCCAGCAGTTTCCCCCCCAGGGGTAGGGAAGCTTTCTTT. Its translation is CASSFPPRGREAFF. The chain has TRBV12-3 or TRBV12-4 and TRBJ1-1; TRBD1 is a possible D gene (6 bases). The CDR3 runs 14 residues. Trimming removed 3 bases from V and 8 bases from J, with 16 bases in between.

The J gene is TRBJ1-1, the V gene TRBV6-6; TRBD1 might be the D (5 bases). CDR1 MNHNY and CDR2 SVGAGI come from the germline V gene (reference sequence). This CDR3 region has 13 residues. Between the trimmed V and J ends, which lost 6 bases and 5 bases, there was a span of 13 bases. In nucleotides, the CDR3 is TGTGCCAGCAGCCCCCCGGGGGTTACTGAAGCTTTCTTT. Protein: CASSPPGVTEAFF.

This clonotype was seen repeatedly, ten times or more. The chain has TRBV7-2 and TRBJ2-7, with D possibly being TRBD1 (6 bases). Trimming shortened V by 4 bases and J by 6 bases, and 16 bases separated the two germline ends. Germline values: CDR1 SGHTA, CDR2 FQGNSA. The CDR3 contains 14 residues. This chain's CDR3 is CASSYRAIGGEQYF. CDR3 in DNA: TGTGCCAGCAGCTACAGGGCGATAGGCGGCGAGCAGTACTTC. Supplemented by reference TRBV7-2 and TRBJ2-7, the full variable domain reads GAGVSQSPSNKVTEKGKDVELRCDPISGHTALYWYRQSLGQGLEFLIYFQGNSAPDKSGLPSDRFSAERTGGSVSTLTIQRTQQEDSAVYLCASSYRAIGGEQYFGPGTRLTVT.

This clonotype was observed at least ten times. This chain uses TRBV10-3 with TRBJ2-7; 11 bases agree with TRBD2. The length of the CDR3 is 14 residues. CDR1 and CDR2 (germline): ENHRY, SYGVKD. Germline trimming cut 6 bases from V and 0 bases from J; bases unmatched to any gene: 1. In nucleotides, the CDR3 is TGTGCCATCAGCGGGACTAGCGGCTCCTACGAGCAGTACTTC. Protein product: CAISGTSGSYEQYF.